This is a list of T cell receptor beta chains from one sample in a study of OX40 agonist ivuxolimab in advanced cancers. Repertoires were generated with immunoSEQ multiplex PCR, while TCRdb's copy carries only in-frame clones and drops some. The table shows some 85,000 clones, with about 91% occurring only once. The sequences come from CD4+ or CD8+ T cells sorted from blood, collected in a trial of the OX40 agonist ivuxolimab. These receptors all stem from an adult with an advanced solid tumor such as melanoma, head and neck, liver or kidney cancer. Each CDR3 is given with its conserved first and last residue. The D gene is left open where the match is weak. A clone size is listed for some rows: how often the clone was seen (once, few, many), or a class if it is expanded.

J: TRBJ1-1; D: NA; size: once; V: TRBV30; CDR3: CAWSVWGTNTEAFF; DNA: TGTGCCTGGAGTGTGTGGGGAACCAACACTGAAGCTTTCTTT
J: TRBJ2-7; D: TRBD1; size: NA; V: TRBV28; CDR3: CASSSPGTATYEQYF; DNA: TGTGCCAGCAGTTCCCCCGGGACAGCAACTTACGAGCAGTACTTC
J: TRBJ2-7; D: TRBD2; size: NA; V: TRBV4-1; CDR3: CASTQAVAGPYEQYF; DNA: TGCGCCAGCACCCAGGCGGTAGCGGGACCCTACGAGCAGTACTTC
J: TRBJ2-7; D: NA; size: NA; V: TRBV10-2; CDR3: CASRSFGVYEQYF; DNA: TGCGCCAGCAGGAGTTTCGGAGTCTACGAGCAGTACTTC
J: TRBJ1-1; D: NA; size: NA; V: TRBV25-1; CDR3: CASVKTPNTEAFF; DNA: TGTGCCAGCGTTAAAACACCGAACACTGAAGCTTTCTTT
J: TRBJ1-5; D: NA; size: NA; V: TRBV10-3; CDR3: CAIKGGVDQPQHF; DNA: TGTGCCATCAAAGGGGGTGTGGATCAGCCCCAGCATTTT
J: TRBJ2-7; D: NA; size: NA; V: TRBV19; CDR3: CASTPSGSYEQYF; DNA: TGTGCCAGTACCCCCTCCGGCAGTTACGAGCAGTACTTC
J: TRBJ2-1; D: NA; size: NA; V: TRBV9; CDR3: CASSGDTGWGNEQFF; DNA: TGTGCCAGCAGCGGCGACACGGGTTGGGGTAATGAGCAGTTCTTC
J: TRBJ2-5; D: NA; size: once; V: TRBV2; CDR3: CASSEALAPYGQYF; DNA: TGTGCCAGCAGTGAAGCGCTTGCCCCATATGGGCAGTACTTC
J: TRBJ1-4; D: NA; size: NA; V: TRBV19; CDR3: CASRGGRTLNEKLFF; DNA: TGTGCCAGCAGAGGGGGGCGGACCCTAAATGAAAAACTGTTTTTT
J: TRBJ2-1; D: NA; size: once; V: TRBV30; CDR3: CAWRGGGSVVYNEQFF; DNA: TGTGCCTGGAGAGGGGGAGGGAGCGTTGTTTACAATGAGCAGTTCTTC
J: TRBJ2-7; D: NA; size: NA; V: TRBV9; CDR3: CASSVGGSNYEQYF; DNA: TGTGCCAGCAGCGTAGGGGGTAGCAACTACGAGCAGTACTTC
J: TRBJ1-2; D: TRBD1; size: NA; V: TRBV19; CDR3: CASSAGLFGQGYGYTF; DNA: TGTGCCAGTAGTGCCGGGCTTTTCGGACAGGGCTATGGCTACACCTTC
J: TRBJ1-5; D: NA; size: few; V: TRBV6-6; CDR3: CASTTGRTRQPQHF; DNA: TGTGCCAGCACCACCGGACGGACCCGACAGCCCCAGCATTTT
J: TRBJ2-5; D: TRBD2; size: NA; V: TRBV27; CDR3: CARLAGGPGTQYF; DNA: TGTGCCAGACTAGCGGGAGGGCCCGGGACCCAGTACTTC
J: TRBJ2-7; D: NA; size: NA; V: TRBV25-1; CDR3: CASRTQGNYEQYF; DNA: TGTGCCAGCAGAACTCAGGGGAACTACGAGCAGTACTTC
J: TRBJ2-7; D: TRBD2; size: NA; V: TRBV7-9; CDR3: CASSLEVWFSGTSSYEQYF; DNA: TGTGCCAGCAGCTTAGAAGTGTGGTTTAGCGGGACCAGCTCCTACGAGCAGTACTTC
J: TRBJ1-2; D: NA; size: few; V: TRBV21-1; CDR3: CASSTGQPTYGYTF; DNA: TGTGCCAGCAGCACGGGACAGCCCACCTATGGCTACACCTTC
J: TRBJ2-3; D: NA; size: NA; V: TRBV5-4; CDR3: CASSYTSLSDTQYF; DNA: TGTGCCAGCAGCTATACTTCGTTATCAGATACGCAGTATTTT
J: TRBJ1-1; D: TRBD1; size: NA; V: TRBV30; CDR3: CAWRRMGQLSGGNTEAFF; DNA: TGTGCCTGGAGGAGGATGGGACAGCTTAGCGGTGGGAACACTGAAGCTTTCTTT
J: TRBJ2-3; D: TRBD1; size: NA; V: TRBV30; CDR3: CAWKRDRGTDTQYF; DNA: TGTGCCTGGAAACGGGACAGGGGAACAGATACGCAGTATTTT
J: TRBJ2-5; D: NA; size: NA; V: TRBV6-5; CDR3: CASSYSDTQETQYF; DNA: TGTGCCAGCAGTTACTCTGACACGCAAGAGACCCAGTACTTC
J: TRBJ1-5; D: TRBD1; size: NA; V: TRBV2; CDR3: CASSGTATSNQPQHF; DNA: TGTGCCAGCTCCGGGACAGCAACTAGCAATCAGCCCCAGCATTTT
J: TRBJ1-4; D: NA; size: NA; V: TRBV4-1; CDR3: CASSQDPSVGGEKLFF; DNA: TGCGCCAGCAGCCAAGACCCGAGTGTGGGTGGTGAAAAACTGTTTTTT
J: TRBJ1-5; D: NA; size: NA; V: TRBV28; CDR3: CASSRGVSVFQPQHF; DNA: TGTGCCAGCAGCCGAGGCGTGTCAGTCTTTCAGCCCCAGCATTTT
J: TRBJ2-3; D: NA; size: NA; V: TRBV11-2; CDR3: CASSLAQGLDTQYF; DNA: TGTGCCAGCAGCTTAGCCCAGGGTTTAGATACGCAGTATTTT
J: TRBJ2-1; D: TRBD1; size: NA; V: TRBV4-3; CDR3: CASSLGVQTGGGNEQFF; DNA: TGCGCCAGCAGCCTTGGGGTCCAGACAGGGGGCGGCAATGAGCAGTTCTTC
J: TRBJ2-3; D: TRBD2; size: NA; V: TRBV10-3; CDR3: CAISESGRGGSDTQYF; DNA: TGTGCCATCAGTGAGTCCGGGCGGGGAGGGTCAGATACGCAGTATTTT
J: TRBJ2-2; D: NA; size: NA; V: TRBV10-3; CDR3: CAITRDRLDTGELFF; DNA: TGTGCCATCACCAGAGACAGGTTAGACACCGGGGAGCTGTTTTTT
J: TRBJ2-7; D: NA; size: NA; V: TRBV29-1; CDR3: CSVGGHLYEQYF; DNA: TGCAGCGTGGGGGGACACCTCTACGAGCAGTACTTC
J: TRBJ2-3; D: NA; size: NA; V: TRBV7-2; CDR3: CASSLAPGNTDTQYF; DNA: TGTGCCAGCAGCTTAGCGCCGGGGAACACAGATACGCAGTATTTT
J: TRBJ1-4; D: NA; size: NA; V: TRBV9; CDR3: CASSPRQATNEKLFF; DNA: TGTGCCAGCAGCCCTCGACAGGCAACTAATGAAAAACTGTTTTTT
J: TRBJ1-2; D: NA; size: NA; V: TRBV5-1; CDR3: CASSDGQPARYGYTF; DNA: TGCGCCAGCAGTGATGGGCAGCCGGCACGATATGGCTACACCTTC
J: TRBJ1-1; D: NA; size: NA; V: TRBV7-9; CDR3: CASSLKSGTEAFF; DNA: TGTGCCAGCAGCCTTAAGTCAGGGACTGAAGCTTTCTTT
J: TRBJ1-1; D: NA; size: NA; V: TRBV27; CDR3: CASSFGARTEAFF; DNA: TGTGCCAGCAGTTTTGGGGCGCGCACTGAAGCTTTCTTT
J: TRBJ1-3; D: NA; size: once; V: TRBV7-2; CDR3: CASGGGRYGNTIYF; DNA: TGTGCCAGCGGGGGTGGGAGGTATGGAAACACCATATATTTT
J: TRBJ2-2; D: NA; size: NA; V: TRBV11-2; CDR3: CASSLLPSANTGELFF; DNA: TGTGCCAGCAGCTTACTACCGAGCGCGAACACCGGGGAGCTGTTTTTT
J: TRBJ1-4; D: TRBD1; size: NA; V: TRBV27; CDR3: CASSRTGLGGEKLFF; DNA: TGTGCCAGCAGCCGGACAGGGCTTGGGGGGGAAAAACTGTTTTTT
J: TRBJ1-1; D: TRBD1; size: NA; V: TRBV10-3; CDR3: CAISESGGQGNTEAFF; DNA: TGTGCCATCAGTGAGTCGGGAGGACAGGGGAACACTGAAGCTTTCTTT
J: TRBJ2-7; D: NA; size: NA; V: TRBV5-1; CDR3: CASSFSEYPRNEQYF; DNA: TGCGCCAGCAGCTTTTCGGAGTACCCCAGGAACGAGCAGTACTTC
J: TRBJ2-3; D: NA; size: NA; V: TRBV5-4; CDR3: CASSLGQGPAQNTDTQYF; DNA: TGTGCCAGCAGCTTGGGCCAGGGGCCCGCGCAAAACACAGATACGCAGTATTTT
J: TRBJ1-4; D: TRBD1; size: NA; V: TRBV11-3; CDR3: CASSPGGGLNEKLFF; DNA: TGTGCCAGCAGCCCAGGAGGGGGCCTTAATGAAAAACTGTTTTTT
J: TRBJ2-3; D: TRBD2; size: NA; V: TRBV5-1; CDR3: CASSLRASGSITDTQYF; DNA: TGCGCCAGCAGCTTGCGTGCTAGCGGGAGTATTACAGATACGCAGTATTTT
J: TRBJ1-1; D: TRBD1; size: NA; V: TRBV18; CDR3: CASSLTGLTEAFF; DNA: TGTGCCAGCTCTTTGACAGGGTTGACTGAAGCTTTCTTT
J: TRBJ2-2; D: TRBD2; size: NA; V: TRBV19; CDR3: CASSFREGPGELFF; DNA: TGTGCCAGTAGTTTCCGGGAGGGCCCCGGGGAGCTGTTTTTT
J: TRBJ1-1; D: NA; size: once; V: TRBV5-1; CDR3: CASSSLMNTEAFF; DNA: TGCGCCAGCAGCTCTTTAATGAACACTGAAGCTTTCTTT
J: TRBJ1-4; D: NA; size: NA; V: TRBV7-9; CDR3: CASSHGTSNEKLFF; DNA: TGTGCCAGCAGCCACGGGACCTCTAATGAAAAACTGTTTTTT
J: TRBJ1-4; D: NA; size: NA; V: TRBV7-2; CDR3: CASSLVKGTQNEKLFF; DNA: TGTGCCAGCAGCTTAGTGAAGGGGACCCAAAATGAAAAACTGTTTTTT
J: TRBJ2-1; D: NA; size: NA; V: TRBV11-3; CDR3: CASSLNGVLAYNEGNEQFF; DNA: TGTGCCAGCAGCTTAAACGGGGTGCTAGCGTACAATGAGGGGAATGAGCAGTTCTTC
J: TRBJ2-3; D: NA; size: NA; V: TRBV5-1; CDR3: CASSHGTRSTDTQYF; DNA: TGCGCCAGCAGCCACGGGACCCGAAGCACAGATACGCAGTATTTT
J: TRBJ1-4; D: NA; size: NA; V: TRBV18; CDR3: CASSPDSTYTNEKLFF; DNA: TGTGCCAGCTCACCCGACAGCACCTACACTAATGAAAAACTGTTTTTT